The 27 T cell receptor beta chains listed next were all sequenced from one sample in a study of identical twins. MiXCR, run by TCRdb on the 5' RACE reads, gives a single entry per CDR3 protein. The sample includes around 1.7 million distinct CDR3 sequences, around a third of them seen just once. Sequenced: cord blood. The origin of the receptors is a newborn girl in good health.

This clonotype was observed a few times. This chain connects TRBV27 to TRBJ1-1; D perhaps matches TRBD1 (5 bases). Germline V gene data show CDR1 as MNHEY and CDR2 as SMNVEV (reference sequence). V lost 7 bases to trimming and J lost 4 bases, with 13 bases between them. The CDR3 runs to 13 residues. CDR3 coding DNA: TGTGCCAGCAACGCAGGGCGGGGCACTGAAGCTTTCTTT. Residues: CASNAGRGTEAFF.

This clonotype was counted between two and nine times. CDR3 bases: TGTGCCAGCAGCTCCCCGTACCCGAGCTCCTACGAGCAGTACTTC. It is translated as CASSSPYPSSYEQYF. V and J are TRBV13 and TRBJ2-7, with D unresolved. The CDR3 is made up of 15 amino acids. Germline assignment: CDR1 PRHDT and CDR2 FYEKMQ (reference sequence). V lost 4 bases and J lost 0, with 13 bases in between.

The rearrangement joins TRBV5-1 to TRBJ1-2, with D uncertain. The CDR3 extends over 13 amino acids. V lost 4 bases, J lost 2 bases, and 9 bases lay in between. Germline V lookup: CDR1 SGHRS, CDR2 YFSETQ. The CDR3 is CASSTLPNYGYTF. Here the CDR3 DNA reads TGCGCCAGCAGCACGCTACCGAACTATGGCTACACCTTC.

The genes are TRBV27 and TRBJ2-7, with TRBD2 matching 8 bases. Germline V gene lookup returns CDR1 MNHEY and CDR2 SMNVEV (reference sequence). The length of the CDR3 is 13 residues. Trimming at V came to 6 bases and at J to 4 bases, leaving 5 bases not matched to a gene. CDR3 amino acids: CASRATSEYEQYF. The CDR3, as DNA: TGTGCCAGCAGAGCGACTAGCGAGTACGAGCAGTACTTC.

The V call is TRBV28, the J call TRBJ2-1; D tentatively reads TRBD1 or TRBD2 (5 bases each). The germline gives CDR1 MDHEN, CDR2 SYDVKM. The CDR3 totals 16 residues. V lost 4 bases and J lost 4, with 17 bases in between. This CDR3 is CASSSEGLPGYNEQFF. CDR3 nucleotides: TGTGCCAGCAGTTCCGAGGGGCTTCCGGGATACAATGAGCAGTTCTTC.

This clonotype was observed a few times. The rearrangement uses TRBV9 and TRBJ2-3, with no clear D. Deletions cut 4 bases from V and 1 base from J, with 13 bases between. Germline V CDR1 and CDR2: SGDLS, YYNGEE. This CDR3 has 15 amino acids. CDR3: CASSPSQFRTDTQYF. DNA of the CDR3: TGTGCCAGCAGCCCATCCCAATTTCGCACAGATACGCAGTATTTT.

This clonotype has just a few counts. The V gene is TRBV6-1, the J gene TRBJ2-5; 11 positions agree with TRBD2. The end of the DNA aligns better with TRBJ2-7, so the J call may be wrong. This CDR3 region has 16 residues. Germline V CDR1 and CDR2: MNHNS, SASEGT. The CDR3 coding sequence is TGTGCCAGCCGAAAGACTAGCGGGGATTATAGTTACGAGCAGTACTTC. Translating it yields CASRKTSGDYSYEQYF.

This clonotype was picked up a small number of times. The genes are TRBV30 and TRBJ1-1; D remains unclear. The CDR3 has 14 amino acids. Germline lookup yields CDR1 GTSNPN and CDR2 SVGIG (reference sequence). V lost 2 bases and J 5 bases, leaving 15 bases between the germline ends. The CDR3 here is CAWSPGPRGTEAFF. CDR3 bases: TGTGCCTGGAGTCCAGGACCCCGGGGAACTGAAGCTTTCTTT.

In its sample, this clonotype was seen a few times. The chain is built from TRBV6-5 and TRBJ2-3, with D perhaps TRBD1 or TRBD2 (5 bases each). From germline, CDR1 is MNHEY and CDR2 SVGAGI. Deletions cut 6 bases from V and 10 bases from J, with 20 bases between. The CDR3 is made up of 14 amino acids. CDR3 amino acids: CASRPGTHRIAQYF. The DNA for the CDR3 is TGTGCCAGCAGACCCGGGACCCACCGGATTGCGCAGTATTTT.

CDR3 protein: CASSDPGQNIQYF. CDR3 bases: TGTGCCAGCAGTGACCCGGGGCAAAACATTCAGTACTTC. J is TRBJ2-4 and V is TRBV25-1; either TRBD1 or TRBD2 may fit D (5 bases each). Germline V CDR1 and CDR2: MGHDK, SYGVNS. V was cut by 3 bases and J by 5 bases, with 8 bases left in between. This CDR3 comprises 13 residues.

This clonotype was seen only a few times. The CDR3 is CSAREGLSNQPQHF. The DNA of the CDR3 is TGCAGTGCTAGAGAAGGGTTGAGCAATCAGCCCCAGCATTTT. The chain is built from TRBV20-1 and TRBJ1-5; D not certain. V dropped 0 bases and J dropped 1 base, with 7 bases sitting between them. This CDR3 is built from 14 residues. Germline V gene sequence: CDR1 DFQATT, CDR2 SNEGSKA (reference sequence).

V gene TRBV6-2 or TRBV6-3 combines with J gene TRBJ2-1; D is uncertain. Trimming took off 2 bases at V and 7 bases at J, with 18 bases between the two ends. Per germline, CDR1 MNHEY and CDR2 SVGEGT. The CDR3 is 16 residues long. CDR3 protein: CASSYRPSGLGNEQFF. The CDR3 DNA is TGTGCCAGCAGTTACCGACCTTCGGGTTTAGGTAATGAGCAGTTCTTC.

The chain has TRBV7-2 and TRBJ1-3, with TRBD1 matching over 8 bases. CDR1 is SGHTA, CDR2 FQGNSA, per germline. Trimming took 8 bases from V and 3 from J; bases not matched to a gene: 9. The length of the CDR3 is 15 residues. The CDR3: CASGSQGAGGNTIYF. CDR3 bases: TGTGCCAGCGGCTCCCAGGGGGCAGGTGGAAACACCATATATTTT.

This CDR3 reads CASSQTSGGPNTGELFF. The CDR3 DNA reads TGTGCCAGCAGCCAGACTAGCGGGGGCCCGAACACCGGGGAGCTGTTTTTT. The V and J genes are TRBV4-2 and TRBJ2-2; TRBD2 agrees at 12 bases. V lost 3 bases, J lost 0 bases, and 2 bases stayed unmatched. Germline CDR1 and CDR2: LGHNA and YNFKEQ. The CDR3 runs to 17 residues.

In this sample, this clonotype turned up many times. The chain has TRBV10-3 and TRBJ2-7; D perhaps matches TRBD1 (5 bases). Trimming cost V 0 bases and J 5 bases, with 8 bases left between them. CDR3 size: 13 residues. Looked up from germline, CDR1 is ENHRY and CDR2 is SYGVKD. This chain's CDR3 is CAISESGVHEQYF. The CDR3 nucleotides are TGTGCCATCAGTGAGTCAGGGGTGCACGAGCAGTACTTC.

There are many counts of this clonotype. The chain joins TRBV27 to TRBJ2-1; 14 bases match TRBD2. This CDR3 contains 16 residues. CDR1 is MNHEY and CDR2 is SMNVEV in the germline V gene (reference sequence). J was trimmed by 4 bases and V by 6 bases; bases with no gene match: 5. The CDR3 protein is CASSSRTSGRYNEQFF. DNA of the CDR3: TGTGCCAGCAGCTCACGGACTAGCGGGAGGTACAATGAGCAGTTCTTC.

V is TRBV10-3 and J is TRBJ2-3; 11 positions agree with TRBD2. The V and J ends lost 4 bases and 5 bases, in that order; junction bases with no gene match: 5. Germline V gene data show CDR1 as ENHRY and CDR2 as SYGVKD. The CDR3 extends over 15 amino acids. In DNA, the CDR3 is TGTGCCATCAGTGTAGCGGGAGGGCTGGAAGATACGCAGTATTTT. Translated, it gives CAISVAGGLEDTQYF.

This clonotype was counted many times. The J gene is TRBJ1-4, the V gene TRBV29-1; the D is unclear. This CDR3 spans 12 amino acids. Germline V CDR1 and CDR2: SQVTM, ANQGSEA. V was cut by 4 bases and J by 8 bases, with 11 bases left in between. The CDR3 coding sequence is TGCAGCGTTGGCGGGCCCGGAGAAAAACTGTTTTTT. This sequence encodes CSVGGPGEKLFF.

This clonotype was observed a handful of times. This chain joins TRBV15 and TRBJ2-1; 12 bases fit TRBD2. Trimming cost V 6 bases and J 9 bases; bases outside gene matches: 9. CDR1 is LNHNV, CDR2 YYDKDF, per germline (reference sequence). The CDR3 runs to 15 residues. CDR3 DNA: TGTGCCACCAGGACGACTAGCGGGAGATTTATTGAGCAGTTCTTC. This encodes CATRTTSGRFIEQFF.

The chain carries TRBV12-3 or TRBV12-4 and TRBJ2-2; D not resolved. This CDR3 region has 13 residues. V lost 3 bases, J lost 5 bases, and 7 bases lay in between. The CDR3 DNA follows: TGTGCCAGCAGTTTCTTGTTTACCGGGGAGCTGTTTTTT. This translates into CASSFLFTGELFF.

The rearrangement links TRBV12-3 or TRBV12-4 to TRBJ2-5; D possibly corresponds to TRBD2 (6 bases). The CDR3 consists of 14 residues. Trimming pared 3 bases from V and 11 bases from J, leaving 19 bases between. As DNA, the CDR3 is TGTGCCAGCAGTTTTCCACTAGCCTACAATGAGCAGTACTTC. The encoded protein is CASSFPLAYNEQYF.

The rearrangement links TRBV20-1 to TRBJ2-5; no definite D call. This CDR3 spans 13 amino acids. Trimming pared 3 bases from V and 5 bases from J, leaving 13 bases between. The germline CDR1 and CDR2 sequences are DFQATT and SNEGSKA (reference sequence). The CDR3 DNA follows: TGCAGTGCTAGGGTCCGTCCCGCGGAGACCCAGTACTTC. This gives the protein CSARVRPAETQYF.

The V call is TRBV6-1, the J call TRBJ2-7; D call uncertain. Germline CDR1 MNHNS, CDR2 SASEGT. V was trimmed by 1 base and J by 5 bases, leaving 9 bases between them. The CDR3 totals 13 residues. In DNA, the CDR3 is TGTGCCAGCAGTGAAGACAGTTCGCACGAGCAGTACTTC. Protein sequence: CASSEDSSHEQYF.

This clonotype was picked up a small number of times. This chain joins TRBV11-2 and TRBJ2-5; 9 positions agree with TRBD2. The DNA end lines up better with TRBJ2-7; the J call may be wrong. The germline gives CDR1 SGHAT, CDR2 FQNNGV. The CDR3 has 14 residues. CDR3 region: CASSLTSGGHEQYF. The CDR3 coding sequence is TGTGCCAGCAGCTTGACTAGCGGAGGCCACGAGCAGTACTTC.

This chain uses TRBV11-2 with TRBJ2-3, with D perhaps matching TRBD1 or TRBD2 (6 bases each). Trimming left V 3 bases short and J 6 bases short, with 13 bases between. The CDR3 sequence is 14 residues long. The germline gives CDR1 SGHAT, CDR2 FQNNGV. CDR3 residues: CASSFSGARDTQYF. Here the CDR3 DNA reads TGTGCCAGCAGCTTCTCGGGGGCGAGGGATACGCAGTATTTT.

This rearrangement joins TRBV11-2 to TRBJ2-5; 9 nucleotides agree with TRBD2. The CDR3 loop spans 17 amino acids. CDR1 is SGHAT and CDR2 is FQNNGV in the germline V gene. The junction had 13 bases not matched to a gene; V was cut back by 4 bases and J by 4 bases. The DNA for the CDR3 is TGTGCCAGCAGCTCCCCAATCTGGGTTAGCGGGAGAGAGACCCAGTACTTC. Encoded protein: CASSSPIWVSGRETQYF.

The chain uses TRBV20-1 and TRBJ2-7; tentative D call: TRBD2 (6 bases). The germline gives CDR1 DFQATT, CDR2 SNEGSKA (reference sequence). The CDR3 extends over 13 amino acids. V lost 5 bases to trimming and J lost 3 bases, with 14 bases between them. CDR3 protein: CSALPGTLYEQYF. Written as DNA, the CDR3 is TGCAGTGCTCTCCCCGGGACTCTCTACGAGCAGTACTTC.